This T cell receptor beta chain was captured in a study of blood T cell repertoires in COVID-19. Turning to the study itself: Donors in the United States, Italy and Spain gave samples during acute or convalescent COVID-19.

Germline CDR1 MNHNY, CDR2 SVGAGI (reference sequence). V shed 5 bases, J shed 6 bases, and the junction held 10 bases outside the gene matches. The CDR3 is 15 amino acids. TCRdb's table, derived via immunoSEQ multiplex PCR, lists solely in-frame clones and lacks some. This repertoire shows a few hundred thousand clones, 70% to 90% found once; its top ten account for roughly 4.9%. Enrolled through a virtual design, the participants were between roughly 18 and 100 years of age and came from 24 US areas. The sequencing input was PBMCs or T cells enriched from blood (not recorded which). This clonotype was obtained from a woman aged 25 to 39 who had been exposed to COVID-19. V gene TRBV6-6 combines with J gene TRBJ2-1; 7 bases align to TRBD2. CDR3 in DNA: TGTGCCAGCAGTCCCCCGGGGGGAACGGGCAATGAGCAGTTCTTC. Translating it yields CASSPPGGTGNEQFF.